Each of the 5 T cell receptor beta chains below was sequenced from the same sample in a study of blood T cell repertoires in COVID-19. Sequencing used immunoSEQ multiplex PCR; TCRdb keeps in-frame clones, though not all of them. The table lists about 69,000 clones, 90% of them singletons. Sequenced: peripheral blood. The receptors derive from a man aged 45-60 years with acute or convalescent COVID-19.

The chain links TRBV2 to TRBJ2-7; D gene uncertain. CDR1 is SNHLY and CDR2 is FYNNEI in the germline V gene. This CDR3 spans 12 amino acids. V gave up 4 bases and J gave up 3 bases, with 7 bases separating them. The CDR3 here is CASSVVLYEQYF. As DNA, the CDR3 is TGTGCCAGCAGTGTCGTACTCTACGAGCAGTACTTC.

This clone came up a few times. The gene calls are TRBV6-6 and TRBJ1-6; 9 positions agree with TRBD1. The CDR3 consists of 15 residues. CDR1 MNHNY and CDR2 SVGAGI come from the germline V gene (reference sequence). With 7 bases clipped from V and 7 bases from J, the junction kept 8 bases outside the gene matches. CDR3 sequence reads: CASIMDRGDNSPLHF. DNA of the CDR3: TGTGCCAGCATTATGGACAGGGGAGACAATTCACCCCTCCACTTT.

The rearrangement joins TRBV6-6 to TRBJ1-6, with D possibly TRBD1 on 6 matching bases. Germline V lookup: CDR1 MNHNY, CDR2 SVGAGI (reference sequence). The germline V and J ends were trimmed by 2 bases and 9 bases, with 17 bases remaining between them. The CDR3 runs to 16 residues. CDR3 coding DNA: TGTGCCAGCAGTTACGATTCGGGGGGGCTAGGTTCACCCCTCCACTTT. It translates to CASSYDSGGLGSPLHF.

CDR3: CASKKSRGPGTLSGNTIYF. CDR3 coding DNA: TGTGCCAGCAAGAAAAGTCGGGGTCCGGGTACACTCTCTGGAAACACCATATATTTT. The V call is TRBV2, the J call TRBJ1-3; D not resolved. The CDR3 runs to 19 residues. Germline V gene data show CDR1 as SNHLY and CDR2 as FYNNEI. V lost 7 bases and J 0 bases, leaving 25 bases between the germline ends.

The chain joins TRBV30 to TRBJ1-5, with D hard to call. CDR1 is GTSNPN, CDR2 SVGIG, per germline (reference sequence). The V end lost 0 bases, the J end lost 4 bases, and 7 bases lay between the germline ends. The CDR3 contains 13 residues. CDR3 DNA sequence: TGTGCCTGGAGTGTACTCGAGAATCAGCCCCAGCATTTT. Residues: CAWSVLENQPQHF.